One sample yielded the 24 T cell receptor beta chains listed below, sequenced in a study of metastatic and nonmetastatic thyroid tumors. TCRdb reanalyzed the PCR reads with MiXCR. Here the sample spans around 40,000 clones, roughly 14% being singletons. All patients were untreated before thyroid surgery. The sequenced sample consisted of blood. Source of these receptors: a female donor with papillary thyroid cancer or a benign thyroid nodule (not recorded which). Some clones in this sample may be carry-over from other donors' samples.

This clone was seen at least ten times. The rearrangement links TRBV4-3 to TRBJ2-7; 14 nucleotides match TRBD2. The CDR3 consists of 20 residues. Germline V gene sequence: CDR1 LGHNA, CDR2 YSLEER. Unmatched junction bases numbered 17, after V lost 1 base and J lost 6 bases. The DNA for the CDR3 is TGCGCCAGCAGCCAAGTGGGGAGGATAGTGACTAGCGGGAGGGCCGGCGAGCAGTACTTC. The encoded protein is CASSQVGRIVTSGRAGEQYF.

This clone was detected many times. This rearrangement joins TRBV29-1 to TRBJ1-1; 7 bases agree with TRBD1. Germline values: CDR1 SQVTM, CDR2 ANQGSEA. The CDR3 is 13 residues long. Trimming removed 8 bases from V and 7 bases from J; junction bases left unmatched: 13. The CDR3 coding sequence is TGCAGCTTTACTCCACTTTCAGGGGGTGAAGCTTTCTTT. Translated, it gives CSFTPLSGGEAFF.

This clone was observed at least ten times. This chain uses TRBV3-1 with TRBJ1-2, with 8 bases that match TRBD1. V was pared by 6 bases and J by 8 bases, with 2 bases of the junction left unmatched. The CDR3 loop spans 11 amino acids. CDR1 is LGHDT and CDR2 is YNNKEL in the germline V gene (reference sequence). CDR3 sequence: CASRQGVGYTF. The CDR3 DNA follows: TGTGCCAGCAGACAGGGGGTGGGCTACACCTTC.

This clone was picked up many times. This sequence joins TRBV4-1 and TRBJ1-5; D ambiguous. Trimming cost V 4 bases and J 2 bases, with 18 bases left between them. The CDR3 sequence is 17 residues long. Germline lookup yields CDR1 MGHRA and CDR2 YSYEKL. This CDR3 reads CASSPKLLDAGNQPQHF. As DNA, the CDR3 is TGCGCCAGCAGCCCAAAACTTTTAGACGCCGGCAATCAGCCCCAGCATTTT.

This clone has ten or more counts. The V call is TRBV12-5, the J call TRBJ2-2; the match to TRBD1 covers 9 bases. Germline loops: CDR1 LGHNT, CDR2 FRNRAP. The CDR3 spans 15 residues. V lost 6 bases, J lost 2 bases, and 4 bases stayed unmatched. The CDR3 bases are TGTGCTAGTGGACAGGGGGCCCTTAACACCGGGGAGCTGTTTTTT. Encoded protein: CASGQGALNTGELFF.

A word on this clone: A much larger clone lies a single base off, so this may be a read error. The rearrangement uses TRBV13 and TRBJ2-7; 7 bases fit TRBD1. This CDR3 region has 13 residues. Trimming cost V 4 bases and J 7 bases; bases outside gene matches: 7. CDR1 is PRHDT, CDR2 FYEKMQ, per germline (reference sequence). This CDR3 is CASSSQGKEEQYF. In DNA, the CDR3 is TGTGCCAGCAGCTCACAGGGGAAGGAGGAGCAGTACTTC.

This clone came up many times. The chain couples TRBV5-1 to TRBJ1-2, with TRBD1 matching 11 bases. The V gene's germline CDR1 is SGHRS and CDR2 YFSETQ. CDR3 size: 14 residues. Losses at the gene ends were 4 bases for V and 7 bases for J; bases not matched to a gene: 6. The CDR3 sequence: CASSPGQGASGYTF. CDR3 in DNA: TGCGCCAGCAGCCCCGGACAGGGGGCAAGTGGCTACACCTTC. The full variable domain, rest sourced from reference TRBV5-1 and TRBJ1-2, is KAGVTQTPRYLIKTRGQQVTLSCSPISGHRSVSWYQQTPGQGLQFLFEYFSETQRNKGNFPGRFSGRQFSNSRSEMNVSTLELGDSALYLCASSPGQGASGYTFGSGTRLTVV.

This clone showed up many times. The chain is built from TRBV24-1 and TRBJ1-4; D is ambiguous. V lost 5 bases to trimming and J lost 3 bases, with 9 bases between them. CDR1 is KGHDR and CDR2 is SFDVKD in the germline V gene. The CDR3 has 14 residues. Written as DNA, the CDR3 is TGTGCCACCAGTGGAGAGCAGCCTAATGAAAAACTGTTTTTT. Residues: CATSGEQPNEKLFF.

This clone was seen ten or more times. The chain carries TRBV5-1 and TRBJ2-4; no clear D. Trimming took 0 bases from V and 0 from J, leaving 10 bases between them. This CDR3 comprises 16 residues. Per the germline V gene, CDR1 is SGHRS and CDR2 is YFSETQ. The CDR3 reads CASSLAGVIAKNIQYF. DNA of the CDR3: TGCGCCAGCAGCTTGGCCGGAGTAATAGCCAAAAACATTCAGTACTTC.

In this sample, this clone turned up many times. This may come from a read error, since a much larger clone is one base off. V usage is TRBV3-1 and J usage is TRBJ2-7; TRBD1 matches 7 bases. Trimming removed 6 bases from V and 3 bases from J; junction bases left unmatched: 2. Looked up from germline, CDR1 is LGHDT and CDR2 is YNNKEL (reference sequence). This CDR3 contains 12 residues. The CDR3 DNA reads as TGTGCCAGCAGGGACAGGAGCTACGAGCAGTACTTC. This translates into CASRDRSYEQYF.

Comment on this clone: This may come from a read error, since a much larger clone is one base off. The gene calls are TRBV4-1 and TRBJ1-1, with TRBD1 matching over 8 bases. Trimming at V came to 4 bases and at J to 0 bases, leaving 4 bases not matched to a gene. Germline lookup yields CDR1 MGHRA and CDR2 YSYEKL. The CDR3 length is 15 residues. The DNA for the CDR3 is TGCGCCAGCAGCCCCCCAGGGGGCATGAACACTGAAGCTTTCTTT. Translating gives CASSPPGGMNTEAFF.

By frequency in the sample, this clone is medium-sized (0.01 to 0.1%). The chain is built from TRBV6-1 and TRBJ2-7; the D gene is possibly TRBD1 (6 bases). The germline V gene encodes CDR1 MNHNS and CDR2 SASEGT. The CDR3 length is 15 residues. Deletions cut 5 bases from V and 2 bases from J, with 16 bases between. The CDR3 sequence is CASSLGQWGTYEQYF. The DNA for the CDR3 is TGTGCCAGCAGTCTCGGACAGTGGGGGACCTACGAGCAGTACTTC.

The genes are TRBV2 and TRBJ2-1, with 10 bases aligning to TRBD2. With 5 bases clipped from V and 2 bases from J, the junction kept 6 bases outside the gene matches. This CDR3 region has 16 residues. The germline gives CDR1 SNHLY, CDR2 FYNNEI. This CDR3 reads CASSSTSGSPYNEQFF. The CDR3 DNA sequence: TGTGCCAGCAGTTCGACTAGCGGGTCCCCCTACAATGAGCAGTTCTTC.

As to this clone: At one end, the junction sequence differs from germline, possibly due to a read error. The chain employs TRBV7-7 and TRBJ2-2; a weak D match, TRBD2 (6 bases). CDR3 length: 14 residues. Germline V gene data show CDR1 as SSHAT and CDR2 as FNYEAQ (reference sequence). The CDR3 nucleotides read TGTGCTAGCAGCCCGGACTATTTTACCGGGGAGCTGTTTTTT. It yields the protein CASSPDYFTGELFF.

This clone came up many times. CDR3 residues: CASRSRADTQYF. The CDR3 DNA follows: TGTGCCAGCAGGTCCCGGGCAGATACGCAGTATTTT. The chain employs TRBV11-2 and TRBJ2-3, with D unclear. The V end lost 6 bases, the J end lost 4 bases, and 8 bases lay between the germline ends. Germline CDR1 SGHAT, CDR2 FQNNGV. The CDR3 length is 12 residues.

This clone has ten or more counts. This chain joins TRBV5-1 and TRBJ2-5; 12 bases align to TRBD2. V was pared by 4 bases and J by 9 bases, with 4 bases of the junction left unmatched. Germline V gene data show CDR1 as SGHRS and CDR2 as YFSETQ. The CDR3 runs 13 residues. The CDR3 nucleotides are TGCGCCAGCAGCAGACTAGCGGGAGTGGCCCAGTACTTC. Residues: CASSRLAGVAQYF.

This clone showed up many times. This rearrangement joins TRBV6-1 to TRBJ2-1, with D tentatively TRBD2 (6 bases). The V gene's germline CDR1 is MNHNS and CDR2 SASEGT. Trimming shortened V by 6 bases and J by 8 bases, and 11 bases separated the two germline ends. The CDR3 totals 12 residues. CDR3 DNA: TGTGCCAGCAGAGGACCGGGAGATGAGCAGTTCTTC. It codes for CASRGPGDEQFF.

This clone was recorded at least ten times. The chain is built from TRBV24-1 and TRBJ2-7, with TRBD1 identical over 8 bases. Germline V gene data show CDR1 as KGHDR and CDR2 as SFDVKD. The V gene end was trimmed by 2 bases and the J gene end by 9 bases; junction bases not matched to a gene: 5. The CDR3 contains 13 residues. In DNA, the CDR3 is TGTGCCACCAGTGATTCTCAGGGGGCTGGGCAGTACTTC. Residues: CATSDSQGAGQYF.

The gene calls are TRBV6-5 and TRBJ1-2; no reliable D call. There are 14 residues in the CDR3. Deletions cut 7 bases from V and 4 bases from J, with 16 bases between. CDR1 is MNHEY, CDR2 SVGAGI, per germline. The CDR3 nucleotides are TGTGCCAGCATCTACTCGCAGAGACTCTATGGCTACACCTTC. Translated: CASIYSQRLYGYTF.

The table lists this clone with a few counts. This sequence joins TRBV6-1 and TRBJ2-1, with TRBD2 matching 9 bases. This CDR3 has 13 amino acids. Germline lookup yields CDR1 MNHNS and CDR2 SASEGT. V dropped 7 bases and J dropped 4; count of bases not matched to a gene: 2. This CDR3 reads CASTSGIYNEQFF. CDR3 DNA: TGTGCCAGCACTAGCGGGATTTACAATGAGCAGTTCTTC.

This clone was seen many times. The CDR3 DNA reads TGTGCCAGCAGTTCCCCTTCGGGTGGCTTTCAGCCCCAGCATTTT. Translated: CASSSPSGGFQPQHF. The chain links TRBV28 to TRBJ1-5; no definite D call. V dropped 4 bases and J dropped 6 bases, with 16 bases sitting between them. CDR3 size: 15 residues. Germline values: CDR1 MDHEN, CDR2 SYDVKM.

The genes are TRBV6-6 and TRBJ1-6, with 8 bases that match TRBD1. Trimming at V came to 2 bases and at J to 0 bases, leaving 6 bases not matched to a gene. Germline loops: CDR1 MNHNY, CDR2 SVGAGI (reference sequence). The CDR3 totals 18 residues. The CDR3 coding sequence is TGTGCCAGCAGTTACGGACAGGGAAGTCGCTCCTATAATTCACCCCTCCACTTT. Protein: CASSYGQGSRSYNSPLHF.

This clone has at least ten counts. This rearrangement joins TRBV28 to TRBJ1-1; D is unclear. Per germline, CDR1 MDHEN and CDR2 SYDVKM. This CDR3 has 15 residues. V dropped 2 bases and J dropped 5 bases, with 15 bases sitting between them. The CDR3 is CASSLGPPGETEAFF. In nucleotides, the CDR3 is TGTGCCAGCAGTTTAGGACCACCTGGGGAAACTGAAGCTTTCTTT.

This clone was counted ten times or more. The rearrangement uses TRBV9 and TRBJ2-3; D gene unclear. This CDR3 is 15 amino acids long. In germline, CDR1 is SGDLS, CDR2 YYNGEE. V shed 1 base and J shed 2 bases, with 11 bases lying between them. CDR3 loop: CASSVIWNPTDTQYF. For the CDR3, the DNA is TGTGCCAGCAGCGTAATCTGGAACCCCACAGATACGCAGTATTTT.